Sequencing of this T cell receptor (beta chain) was carried out in a study of CD8 T cells in Susac syndrome. General study results and limits: Susac syndrome CD4+ T cell repertoires showed no clonal expansion.

There are 16 residues in the CDR3. Trimming pared 5 bases from V and 3 bases from J, leaving 14 bases between. In germline, CDR1 is MNHNS, CDR2 SASEGT. In blood CD8+ and CD4+ T cells, TCR beta underwent sequencing. Comments on this clonotype: Its target is not known.

Reverse transcription of roughly 0.5 to 1 ug RNA was carried out with random hexamers. Amplification of TCR beta CDR3 across 54 Vbeta and 13 Jbeta was performed with immunoSEQ multiplex PCR. TCRdb itself ran the immunoSEQ multiplex PCR reads through MiXCR, one entry per CDR3 protein. The table shows more than 100,000 distinct CDR3 sequences, with just over 95% occurring only once. The chain carries TRBV6-1 and TRBJ2-6; D is perhaps TRBD1 (5 bases). Sample: CD4+ T cells from PBMCs. The TCR originated in a human donor with Susac syndrome. The CDR3: CASSPPSDSGANVLTF. The CDR3 DNA is TGTGCCAGCAGTCCACCAAGCGACAGTGGGGCCAACGTCCTGACTTTC.